The 28 T cell receptor beta chains below were found in one sample sequenced in a study of molecular identifiers for immune sequencing clone quantification. Each CDR3 protein is one row after TCRdb ran MiXCR on the PCR reads. The sample consists of 100,000 or so distinct CDR3 sequences, around 30% of them appearing once. Material: naive CD8+ T cells from blood, with Jurkat cell RNA spiked in. Subset reported: FACS-sorted CD8+CD4-CCR7+CD45RA+ naive T cells. These receptors were collected from a human donor in good health. Some libraries in this study had Jurkat cell RNA spiked in.

Worth noting for this clonotype: The conserved final phenylalanine or tryptophan is absent from the CDR3, which likely points to a read error. The chain has TRBV27 and TRBJ2-1; the D is unclear. Judging by the DNA end, TRBJ2-7 fits better; the J call may be wrong. CDR1 MNHEY and CDR2 SMNVEV come from the germline V gene (reference sequence). The CDR3 has 13 amino acids. CDR3 nucleotide sequence: TGTGCCACCGCCCGACCGTCCTACAATGAGCAGTACCTC. Protein product: CATARPSYNEQYL.

The V gene is TRBV5-4, the J gene TRBJ1-1; D is undetermined. CDR1 is SGHNT, CDR2 YYREEE, per germline (reference sequence). This CDR3 contains 13 residues. V lost 6 bases to trimming and J lost 5 bases, with 14 bases between them. Written as DNA, the CDR3 is TGTGCCAGCAAGGAGATGGGTGGTACTGAAGCTTTCTTT. Its translation: CASKEMGGTEAFF. The complete variable domain, with remaining parts taken from reference TRBV5-4 and TRBJ1-1, reads ETGVTQSPTHLIKTRGQQVTLRCSSQSGHNTVSWYQQALGQGPQFIFQYYREEENGRGNFPPRFSGLQFPNYSSELNVNALELDDSALYLCASKEMGGTEAFFGQGTRLTVV.

The V gene is TRBV28, the J gene TRBJ2-7, with unresolved D. The V end was cut by 6 bases, the J end by 3 bases, with 12 bases between. This CDR3 contains 13 residues. CDR1 is MDHEN and CDR2 is SYDVKM in the germline V gene. In DNA, the CDR3 is TGTGCCAGCAGCTCCCGTGACTTCTACGAGCAGTACTTC. It is translated as CASSSRDFYEQYF.

By frequency in the sample, this clonotype is medium-sized (0.01 to 0.1%). This chain joins TRBV6-5 and TRBJ2-7, with 8 bases aligning to TRBD1. There are 18 residues in the CDR3. V trimming: 4 bases; J trimming: 3 bases; junction bases outside the gene matches: 17. From germline, CDR1 is MNHEY and CDR2 SVGAGI. The CDR3 DNA follows: TGTGCCAGCAGTTTCCTTCCCAGAAACAGGGGGGAAGGCTACGAGCAGTACTTC. This translates into CASSFLPRNRGEGYEQYF.

The gene calls are TRBV6-2 or TRBV6-3 and TRBJ2-1; D remains ambiguous. The V and J ends lost 0 bases and 7 bases respectively, with 4 bases between them. The CDR3 covers 12 residues. In germline, CDR1 is MNHEY, CDR2 SVGEGT. CDR3 sequence reads: CASSYSSNEQFF. For the CDR3, the DNA is TGTGCCAGCAGTTACTCGTCGAATGAGCAGTTCTTC.

This clonotype was observed a handful of times. The rearrangement links TRBV20-1 to TRBJ1-1; D is possibly TRBD1 (5 bases). Germline V CDR1 and CDR2: DFQATT, SNEGSKA (reference sequence). The CDR3 runs 14 residues. With 0 bases removed from V and 1 base from J, the gap between germline ends came to 9 bases. The CDR3 here is CSARERQQNTEAFF. The CDR3 DNA reads as TGCAGTGCTAGAGAGAGACAGCAGAACACTGAAGCTTTCTTT.

At least ten counts were recorded for this clonotype. The chain is built from TRBV28 and TRBJ1-1; D not resolved. The CDR3 covers 12 residues. Germline-derived CDR1 and CDR2 are MDHEN and SYDVKM. The germline V and J ends were trimmed by 2 bases and 10 bases, with 11 bases remaining between them. CDR3 in DNA: TGTGCCAGCAGTTTAGGATTGCTGGGAGCTTTCTTT. Residues: CASSLGLLGAFF.

This clonotype occurred many times. The V call is TRBV29-1, the J call TRBJ2-2; weak D call: TRBD2 (6 bases). The V end lost 0 bases, the J end lost 6 bases, and 11 bases lay between the germline ends. CDR3 length: 14 amino acids. Germline values: CDR1 SQVTM, CDR2 ANQGSEA. Here the CDR3 reads CSVEERDIAGELFF. CDR3 coding DNA: TGCAGCGTTGAAGAGCGGGATATAGCCGGGGAGCTGTTTTTT.

This clonotype was seen only a few times. The chain is built from TRBV13 and TRBJ2-1; the match to TRBD2 covers 13 bases. The germline V gene encodes CDR1 PRHDT and CDR2 FYEKMQ (reference sequence). This CDR3 region has 16 residues. With 5 bases clipped from V and 8 bases from J, the junction kept 9 bases outside the gene matches. DNA of the CDR3: TGTGCCAGCAGCCCGCATCCGACTAGCGGGAGGCATGAGCAGTTCTTC. This sequence encodes CASSPHPTSGRHEQFF.

This clonotype has just one count. A much larger clone lies a single base off, so this may be a read error. Without the conserved terminal phenylalanine or tryptophan, this CDR3 likely stems from a read error. V gene TRBV6-5 combines with J gene TRBJ2-3; no firm D call. Deletions cut 6 bases from V and 10 bases from J, with 14 bases between. Germline V lookup: CDR1 MNHEY, CDR2 SVGAGI. The CDR3 extends over 12 amino acids. The CDR3 bases are TGTGCCAGCAGCTCCGTCCCTCCGGCGCAGTATTAT. Translation gives CASSSVPPAQYY.

Concerning this clonotype itself: Here the CDR3 omits its conserved ending phenylalanine or tryptophan, so a read error is the likely source. The chain combines TRBV7-2 with TRBJ2-3, with 11 bases fitting TRBD2. The CDR3 sequence is 17 residues long. Germline V gene data show CDR1 as SGHTA and CDR2 as FQGNSA. The J segment lost 0 bases and the V segment lost 5 bases, leaving 7 bases of the junction unmatched. CDR3 sequence: CASSHTSGRTSTDTQYL. In DNA form, the CDR3 reads TGTGCCAGCAGCCACACTAGCGGGAGAACTAGCACAGATACGCAGTATCTT.

This clonotype has a handful of counts. The genes are TRBV9 and TRBJ2-5; D is possibly TRBD2 (5 bases). Trimming pared 0 bases from V and 1 base from J, leaving 7 bases between. This CDR3 has 14 amino acids. The germline CDR1 and CDR2 sequences are SGDLS and YYNGEE. CDR3 nucleotides: TGTGCCAGCAGCGTAGGCCTAGCCCAAGAGACCCAGTACTTC. Translated, it gives CASSVGLAQETQYF.

The V gene is TRBV28, the J gene TRBJ2-5; 11 bases match TRBD1. The junction had 7 bases not matched to a gene; V was cut back by 6 bases and J by 1 base. CDR1 is MDHEN and CDR2 is SYDVKM in the germline V gene. The CDR3 contains 16 residues. CDR3 protein: CASRKLGQGAQETQYF. In nucleotides, the CDR3 is TGTGCCAGCAGGAAACTTGGACAGGGGGCCCAAGAGACCCAGTACTTC.

The rearrangement uses TRBV4-3 and TRBJ1-3; D is ambiguous. The V end lost 0 bases, the J end lost 2 bases, and 17 bases lay between the germline ends. In germline, CDR1 is LGHNA, CDR2 YSLEER. The CDR3 totals 18 residues. CDR3 region: CASSQDQTRFSPGNTIYF. The DNA of the CDR3 is TGCGCCAGCAGCCAAGATCAGACGAGGTTTTCCCCTGGAAACACCATATATTTT.

In this sample, this clonotype turned up many times. The chain is built from TRBV7-9 and TRBJ1-5, with unresolved D. The CDR3 is 14 residues long. V lost 9 bases and J lost 7, with 19 bases in between. The germline V gene has CDR1 SEHNR and CDR2 FQNEAQ (reference sequence). DNA for the CDR3: TGTGCCAGTAGTATCGGCTCCCAAGGACAGCCCCAGCATTTT. Protein: CASSIGSQGQPQHF.

Only a few counts were recorded for this clonotype. The V gene is TRBV9, the J gene TRBJ2-7; maybe TRBD2 (5 bases). This CDR3 comprises 13 residues. The germline V gene has CDR1 SGDLS and CDR2 YYNGEE. Deletions cut 0 bases from V and 5 bases from J, with 9 bases between. CDR3 residues: CASSVVSGDEQYF. The CDR3 DNA reads as TGTGCCAGCAGCGTAGTGTCCGGGGACGAGCAGTACTTC.

The CDR3 loop is CASSITGKVGRPQHF. CDR3 nucleotide sequence: TGTGCCAGCAGCATAACAGGGAAGGTCGGACGGCCCCAGCATTTT. The J gene is TRBJ1-5, the V gene TRBV21-1; TRBD1 is the table's D call and was not checked against the DNA. TRBV21-1 represents a pseudogene. There are 15 residues in the CDR3.

The chain joins TRBV4-1 to TRBJ2-6; no definite D call. Germline V CDR1 and CDR2: MGHRA, YSYEKL. The CDR3 length is 16 residues. With 2 bases removed from V and 1 base from J, the gap between germline ends came to 9 bases. The DNA for the CDR3 is TGCGCCAGCAGCCAACACCCGATATCTGGGGCCAACGTCCTGACTTTC. Translating gives CASSQHPISGANVLTF.

The J gene is TRBJ2-7, the V gene TRBV6-2 or TRBV6-3; TRBD2 agrees at 9 bases. The CDR3 totals 19 residues. Germline V gene data show CDR1 as MNHEY and CDR2 as SVGEGT. Unmatched junction bases numbered 23, after V lost 9 bases and J lost 2 bases. CDR3 in DNA: TGTGCCAGAAGTCACCGACTAGCGGAGCCAACCCTTAAAACCTACGAGCAGTACTTC. As protein: CARSHRLAEPTLKTYEQYF.

V gene TRBV6-1 combines with J gene TRBJ2-3, with D possibly being TRBD1 (5 bases). The CDR3 runs to 15 residues. The V end lost 3 bases, the J end lost 2 bases, and 12 bases lay between the germline ends. Germline V gives CDR1 MNHNS, CDR2 SASEGT. The CDR3 sequence is CASSEGRAYTDTQYF. The CDR3 DNA is TGTGCCAGCAGTGAGGGCAGGGCTTACACAGATACGCAGTATTTT.

The rearrangement uses TRBV9 and TRBJ2-7; D is unresolved. The germline V gene encodes CDR1 SGDLS and CDR2 YYNGEE. The CDR3 extends over 12 amino acids. V lost 5 bases and J 1 base, leaving 7 bases between the germline ends. The CDR3 protein is CASSRSSYEQYF. In DNA, the CDR3 is TGTGCCAGCAGTAGAAGTTCCTACGAGCAGTACTTC. The variable domain in full, with the rest retrieved from reference TRBV9 and TRBJ2-7, is DSGVTQTPKHLITATGQRVTLRCSPRSGDLSVYWYQQSLDQGLQFLIQYYNGEERAKGNILERFSAQQFPDLHSELNLSSLELGDSALYFCASSRSSYEQYFGPGTRLTVT.

CDR3 protein: CASSLERRAGDTQYF. The CDR3 DNA is TGTGCCAGCAGCTTAGAACGGAGGGCCGGAGATACGCAGTATTTT. This sequence joins TRBV7-9 and TRBJ2-3, with D perhaps TRBD2 (6 bases). The CDR3 length is 15 residues. V was cut by 1 base and J by 5 bases, with 13 bases left in between. The V gene's germline CDR1 is SEHNR and CDR2 FQNEAQ (reference sequence).

Worth noting for this clonotype: One base away lies a much larger clone, so this may be a sequencing read error. This chain joins TRBV28 and TRBJ2-3, with a tentative D call TRBD2 (6 bases). Per germline, CDR1 MDHEN and CDR2 SYDVKM. CDR3 length: 15 amino acids. CDR3 in DNA: TGTGCCAGCGGTTTTTCTAGCGAAGGCACAGATACGCAGTATTTT. This gives the protein CASGFSSEGTDTQYF.

A few counts support this clonotype. This rearrangement joins TRBV5-8 to TRBJ2-2; 9 nucleotides match TRBD2. V gave up 4 bases and J gave up 6 bases; unmatched junction bases: 4. Looked up from germline, CDR1 is SGHTS and CDR2 is YDEGEE. The CDR3 consists of 14 residues. The CDR3 DNA reads TGTGCCAGCAGCCCGGGACTAGCTCCCGGGGAGCTGTTTTTT. This encodes CASSPGLAPGELFF.

This clonotype appeared a few times. The chain joins TRBV29-1 to TRBJ1-5; D not certain. The CDR3 sequence is 14 residues long. With 6 bases removed from V and 2 bases from J, the gap between germline ends came to 14 bases. Germline V lookup: CDR1 SQVTM, CDR2 ANQGSEA. CDR3: CSVIVPGGNQPQHF. DNA of the CDR3: TGCAGCGTAATTGTCCCAGGTGGCAATCAGCCCCAGCATTTT.

This sequence joins TRBV9 and TRBJ1-1; D unclear. This CDR3 spans 14 amino acids. Trimming took 2 bases from V and 3 from J, leaving 11 bases between them. Germline CDR1 is SGDLS and CDR2 is YYNGEE. The CDR3 DNA follows: TGTGCCAGCAGCGTTTATGACACTCACACTGAAGCTTTCTTT. It yields the protein CASSVYDTHTEAFF.

Remarks on this clonotype: A read error may be the cause here, since a much bigger clone is one base away. V gene TRBV25-1 combines with J gene TRBJ1-1, with D uncertain. Per the germline V gene, CDR1 is MGHDK and CDR2 is SYGVNS. Trimming removed 4 bases from V and 11 bases from J, with 17 bases in between. The CDR3 covers 13 residues. DNA of the CDR3: TGTGCCAGCAGTGCCCACAGCGAACCCGATGCTTTCTTT. Residues: CASSAHSEPDAFF.

The chain is built from TRBV18 and TRBJ2-3, with 9 nucleotides matching TRBD1. The length of the CDR3 is 17 residues. Germline-derived CDR1 and CDR2 are KGHSH and LQKENI. J gave up 0 bases and V 3 bases, and 7 bases lay outside the gene matches. The CDR3 loop is CASSPPPGTGSTDTQYF. The CDR3 DNA follows: TGTGCCAGCTCACCTCCACCGGGGACAGGGAGCACAGATACGCAGTATTTT.